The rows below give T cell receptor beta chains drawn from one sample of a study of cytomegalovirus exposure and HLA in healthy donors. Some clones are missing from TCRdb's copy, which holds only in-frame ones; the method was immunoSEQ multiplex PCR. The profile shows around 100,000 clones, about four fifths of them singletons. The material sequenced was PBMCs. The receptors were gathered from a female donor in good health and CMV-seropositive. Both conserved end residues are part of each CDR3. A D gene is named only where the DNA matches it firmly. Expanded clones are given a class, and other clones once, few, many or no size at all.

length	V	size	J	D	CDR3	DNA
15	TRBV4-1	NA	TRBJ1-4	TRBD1	CASSFRDRVNEKLFF	TGCGCCAGCAGCTTCCGGGACAGGGTAAATGAAAAACTGTTTTTT
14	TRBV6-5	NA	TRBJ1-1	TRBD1	CASSYGQGATEAFF	TGTGCCAGCAGTTACGGACAGGGAGCCACTGAAGCTTTCTTT
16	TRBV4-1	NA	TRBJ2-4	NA	CASSHVQGLGKNIQYF	TGCGCCAGCAGCCACGTTCAGGGATTAGGCAAAAACATTCAGTACTTC
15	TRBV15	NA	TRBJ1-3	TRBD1	CATSGFTGVGNTIYF	TGTGCCACCAGCGGCTTTACAGGGGTGGGAAACACCATATATTTT
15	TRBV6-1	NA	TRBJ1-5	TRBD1	CASRRQGEINQPQHF	TGTGCCAGCAGAAGACAGGGGGAGATCAATCAGCCCCAGCATTTT
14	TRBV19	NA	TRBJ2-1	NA	CASSNQGGGNEQFF	TGTGCCAGTAGTAACCAAGGGGGGGGCAATGAGCAGTTCTTC
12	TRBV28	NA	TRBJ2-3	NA	CASSLPSDTQYF	TGTGCCAGCAGCCTACCGTCGGATACGCAGTATTTT
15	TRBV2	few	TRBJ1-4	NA	CASSEVSGKNEKLFF	TGTGCCAGCAGTGAAGTAAGCGGGAAGAATGAAAAACTGTTTTTT
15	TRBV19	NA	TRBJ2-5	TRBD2	CASSRTSGIQETQYF	TGTGCCAGTAGTCGGACTAGCGGAATACAAGAGACCCAGTACTTC
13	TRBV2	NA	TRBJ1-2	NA	CASSTNPGQGFPF	TGTGCCAGCAGTACCAACCCGGGTCAAGGCTTCCCCTTC
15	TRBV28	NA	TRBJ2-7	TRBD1	CASSDRQGKGYEQYF	TGTGCCAGCAGCGACCGACAGGGAAAAGGGTACGAGCAGTACTTC
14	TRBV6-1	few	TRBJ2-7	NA	CASRTTENVYEQYF	TGTGCCAGCCGAACTACGGAGAATGTCTACGAGCAGTACTTC
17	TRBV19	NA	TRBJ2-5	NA	CASSILGGAGYQETQYF	TGTGCCAGTAGTATATTAGGGGGCGCGGGGTACCAAGAGACCCAGTACTTC
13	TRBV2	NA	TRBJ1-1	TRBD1	CATKWDRDTEAFF	TGTGCCACCAAGTGGGACAGGGACACTGAAGCTTTCTTT
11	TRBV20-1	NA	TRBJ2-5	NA	CSARGQGTQYF	TGCAGTGCTAGAGGTCAGGGGACCCAGTACTTC
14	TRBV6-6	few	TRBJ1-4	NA	CASSYRGSNEKLFF	TGTGCCAGCAGTTACCGGGGTTCTAATGAAAAACTGTTTTTT
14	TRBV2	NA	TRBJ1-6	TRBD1	CAGQGESYNSPLHF	TGTGCCGGACAGGGGGAGTCCTATAATTCACCCCTCCACTTT